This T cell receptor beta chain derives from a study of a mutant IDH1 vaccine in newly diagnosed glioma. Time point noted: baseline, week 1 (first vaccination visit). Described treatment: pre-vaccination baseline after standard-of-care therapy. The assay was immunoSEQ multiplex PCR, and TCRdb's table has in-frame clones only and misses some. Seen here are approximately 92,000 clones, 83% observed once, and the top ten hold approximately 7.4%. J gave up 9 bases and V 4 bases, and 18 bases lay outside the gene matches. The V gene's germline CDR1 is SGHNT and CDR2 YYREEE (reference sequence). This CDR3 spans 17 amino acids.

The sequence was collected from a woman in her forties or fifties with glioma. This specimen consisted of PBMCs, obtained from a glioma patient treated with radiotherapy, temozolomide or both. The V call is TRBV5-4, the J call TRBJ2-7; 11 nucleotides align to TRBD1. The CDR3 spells CASSTGTGGGLAEGQYF. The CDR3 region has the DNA TGTGCCAGCAGCACCGGGACAGGGGGAGGTCTAGCAGAGGGGCAGTACTTC.